Included here is one T cell receptor (beta chain) sequence, with context. Its antigen is still unknown. It was with 60 Vbeta and 13 Jbeta primers that the PCR ran. Under the authors' procedure: Unique TCR beta chains totaled approximately 83 million in a later count, with approximately 10 million of them shared. Produced via immunoSEQ multiplex PCR; TCRdb's table is partial and in-frame only. V, J and clone size were drawn from that table, and D and trimming were deduced from the DNA. The table includes some 150,000 clones, roughly 72% detected once. This sample is part of a study of cytomegalovirus exposure and HLA in healthy donors. Study-wide points: A later analysis linked a missense variant in DCLRE1C to the trimming of TCR beta V and J genes.

The CDR3 is made up of 15 amino acids. The ends were cut back, 5 bases at V and 5 bases at J, with 18 bases in the middle. From germline, CDR1 is WSHSY and CDR2 SAAADI. This receptor was taken from a woman in her thirties in good health and CMV-seropositive. The rearrangement joins TRBV10-2 to TRBJ1-2; maybe TRBD1 (6 bases). The sample taken for sequencing was PBMCs. The CDR3 DNA reads TGCGCCAGCAGTTTGGCAGGGGCGACCCTTTATGGCTACACCTTC. It encodes CASSLAGATLYGYTF.